This note documents a single T cell receptor (beta chain) sequence. Which antigen it targets is not known. It has no much larger one-base neighbor in the sample; base qualities were not kept. For sequencing of the TCRbeta CDR3 region, genomic DNA was extracted from the sorted cells. The immunoSEQ Assay was used to sequence the TCRbeta CDR3 regions. TCRdb provides this immuneACCESS table in a form limited to in-frame rearrangements. Some clones are lacking; in checked studies, under half of them reflect an unresolved V gene, and why the rest are absent is not known. Present in this sample are 19,000 or so clones, 87% of which were seen just once. About 25% of the sample comes from the top ten. The data were taken from a study of OX40 agonist ivuxolimab in advanced cancers. Notes on the research overall: Ivuxolimab was a fully human IgG2 agonistic monoclonal antibody targeting the costimulatory receptor OX40 (CD134). Intravenous ivuxolimab was administered to patients every 2 weeks at six dose levels: 0.01, 0.1, 0.3, 1.5, 3 and 10 mg/kg. Of the approximately 50 dose-escalation patients, hepatocellular carcinoma was present in around 20, melanoma in around 15, renal cell carcinoma in 9 and head and neck cancer in 9. In the dose-escalation cohort, 70% to 85% of patients were male, and the mean age was roughly 56 years with a range of about 20 to 80. Patients were allowed to have had prior anti-PD-1, anti-PD-L1 or anti-CTLA-4 therapy, and 40% to 45% of the dose-escalation patients had previously received checkpoint inhibitors. Partial responses occurred in three dose-escalation patients, of whom one had hepatocellular carcinoma and two had cutaneous melanoma. Peripheral TCRbeta sequencing aimed to test whether ivuxolimab altered TCR sequence diversity and caused clonal T-cell expansion. The paper covers the monotherapy dose-escalation part of the phase I ivuxolimab trial, which included N ≈ 52 patients.

Patients with a history of autoimmune disease or receiving systemic immunosuppression were excluded from the trial. Peripheral blood for TCR sequencing was drawn from every dose cohort at baseline, at cycle 4 day 1 and at cycle 7 day 1. Samples came from an open-label, multicenter, first-in-human phase I dose-escalation trial of ivuxolimab. Adults with locally advanced or metastatic melanoma, renal cell carcinoma, hepatocellular carcinoma or head and neck squamous cell carcinoma were enrolled in the trial. Before TCR sequencing, CD4+ T cells and CD8+ T cells were sorted from peripheral blood as separate populations. The investigation overall reported the following: Low levels of normalized T-cell clonal expansion were also seen in some patients who did not respond. After ivuxolimab, more expanded clones were found on average in CD8+ T cells than in CD4+ T cells. At doses from 0.1 to 3.0 mg/kg, clonal expansion was seen in both CD4+ and CD8+ blood T cells between baseline and week 6. In partial responders in the 0.1-3.0 mg/kg groups, normalized peripheral clonal expansion was found to be among the lowest, especially among CD8+ T cells. Which antigens the clonally expanded peripheral T cells were specific for was not determined.

The CDR3 runs 19 amino acids, cysteine and phenylalanine included. Kept here is only the CDR3 DNA, which spans 57 bases and is read in frame from base 1. Germline trimming: 1 base from V, 1 base from J; junction bases outside gene matches: 9. For CDR1 and CDR2, the germline V gene lists LGHNA and YNFKEQ. The chain employs TRBV4-2 and TRBJ2-5; 13 central bases correspond to TRBD2. Sequenced material: CD4+ or CD8+ T cells sorted from blood, taken in a trial of the OX40 agonist ivuxolimab. The TCR comes from an adult with an advanced solid tumor such as melanoma, head and neck, liver or kidney cancer. The CDR3: CASSQVVGTSGTFQETQYF. Read as DNA, the sequence is TGTGCCAGCAGCCAAGTTGTCGGGACTAGCGGGACATTCCAAGAGACCCAGTACTTC.